Shown below are 4 T cell receptor beta chains from a single sample sequenced in a study of T-cell reconstitution after alpha-beta-depleted transplantation in children (TCRdb year 2016). This sample's treatment or condition label indicates: allogeneic hematopoietic cell transplantation with graft depleted of TCRalphabeta T cells and CD19 B cells. The library was made by PCR. Instrument on record: Illumina HiSeq 2500. To normalize quantification of the TCRbeta repertoire, the TCR libraries were built with molecular barcoding that relied on unique molecular identifiers. Using fastp trimming at Q25 and MiXCR clonotype assembly, TCRdb reanalyzed the public sequencing data and kept in-frame beta chains. Each entry merges the rows of one CDR3 protein and shows their most common DNA and genes. Counted in this sample were 450,000 to 600,000 distinct CDR3 sequences; 13% of them appeared once. About 2% of the sample rests with the top ten.

This material consisted of PBMCs, mostly from graft donor cells, taken 360 days after TCRalphabeta/CD19-depleted stem cell transplant. The receptors were sampled from a male patient younger than 18 who had a stem cell transplant for acute myeloid leukemia, so the T cells may come from the graft donor.

The chain carries TRBV24-1 and TRBJ2-1; a weak D match, TRBD2 (5 bases). The V end was cut by 6 bases, the J end by 15 bases, with 14 bases between. Germline V lookup: CDR1 KGHDR, CDR2 SFDVKD. This CDR3 comprises 11 residues. CDR3 sequence reads: CATSMGVMAFF. Here the CDR3 DNA reads TGTGCCACCAGTATGGGAGTCATGGCGTTCTTC.

The chain links TRBV20-1 to TRBJ2-7; unclear D gene. Germline CDR1 DFQATT, CDR2 SNEGSKA (reference sequence). The CDR3 totals 12 residues. The V end was cut by 3 bases, the J end by 1 base, with 7 bases between. The CDR3 DNA sequence: TGCAGTGCTAGGTCCGAATCCTACGAGCAGTACTTC. Protein product: CSARSESYEQYF.

Here the CDR3 DNA reads TGTGCCAGCTCATCACATACTAAAGTGACCCAGTACTTC. It encodes CASSSHTKVTQYF. This chain connects TRBV18 to TRBJ2-5; D is ambiguous. The germline CDR1 and CDR2 sequences are KGHSH and LQKENI. V was pared by 5 bases and J by 7 bases, with 14 bases between. The CDR3 has 13 residues.

This clonotype has a handful of counts. The V and J genes are TRBV15 and TRBJ2-7; unclear D gene. This CDR3 spans 15 amino acids. CDR1 and CDR2 from the germline V gene are LNHNV and YYDKDF (reference sequence). Trimming removed 0 bases at V and 2 bases at J, with 11 bases between. The CDR3 DNA follows: TGTGCCACCAGCAGAGAAATGATTATCACCTACGAGCAGTACTTC. Its protein is CATSREMIITYEQYF.